This TCR beta chain was documented in a study of cytomegalovirus exposure and HLA in healthy donors. The overall study: The platform used for the roughly 130 validation repertoires matched that of the 666 first-cohort repertoires, a later analysis reported. Study conclusions and caveats: Confirmation in vitro established that a few CMV-associated chains were specific for CMV antigens. Altogether, more than 150 TCR beta chains were recorded as cytomegalovirus-associated.

To note about this clone: Its antigen is unidentified.

The donors were members of the validation cohort, which comprised about 120 subjects and was separate from the first cohort of some 680 subjects. Method: immunoSEQ multiplex PCR; TCRdb's copy keeps in-frame clones and lacks some. The sample has about 140,000 clones, approximately 87% seen once. Sequenced material: PBMCs. This clonotype was sampled from a man younger than 30 in good health and CMV-seronegative.

CDR3 nucleotides: TGCGCCAGCAGCTATGCGCCTTACTCTGGAAACACCATATATTTT. Its translation is CASSYAPYSGNTIYF. The chain carries TRBV5-1 and TRBJ1-3, with no clear D. Looked up from germline, CDR1 is SGHRS and CDR2 is YFSETQ. Trimming shortened V by 3 bases and J by 0 bases, and 10 bases separated the two germline ends. The CDR3 is made up of 15 amino acids.